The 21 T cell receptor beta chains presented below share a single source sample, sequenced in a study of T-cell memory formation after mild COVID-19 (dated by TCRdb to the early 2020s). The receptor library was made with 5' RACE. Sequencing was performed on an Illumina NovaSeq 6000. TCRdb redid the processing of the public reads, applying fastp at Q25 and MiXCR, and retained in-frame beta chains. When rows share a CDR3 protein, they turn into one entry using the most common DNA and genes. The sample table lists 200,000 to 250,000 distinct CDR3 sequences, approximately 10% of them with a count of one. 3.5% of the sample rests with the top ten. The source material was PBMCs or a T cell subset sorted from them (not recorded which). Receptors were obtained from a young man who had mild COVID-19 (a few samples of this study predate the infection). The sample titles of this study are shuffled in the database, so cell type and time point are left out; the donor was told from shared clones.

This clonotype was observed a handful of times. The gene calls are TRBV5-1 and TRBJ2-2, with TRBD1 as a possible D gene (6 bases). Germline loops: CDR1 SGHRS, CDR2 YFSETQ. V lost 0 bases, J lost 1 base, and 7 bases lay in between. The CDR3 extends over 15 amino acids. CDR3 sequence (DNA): TGCGCCAGCAGCTTGGGGGGGCGGAACACCGGGGAGCTGTTTTTT. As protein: CASSLGGRNTGELFF.

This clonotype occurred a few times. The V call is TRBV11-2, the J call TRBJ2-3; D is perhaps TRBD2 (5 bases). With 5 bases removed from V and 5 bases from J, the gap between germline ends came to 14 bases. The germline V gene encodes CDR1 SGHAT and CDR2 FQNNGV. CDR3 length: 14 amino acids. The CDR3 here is CASSPASLRDTQYF. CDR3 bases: TGTGCCAGCAGCCCCGCTAGCCTTCGAGATACGCAGTATTTT. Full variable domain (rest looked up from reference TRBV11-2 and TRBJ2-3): EAGVAQSPRYKIIEKRQSVAFWCNPISGHATLYWYQQILGQGPKLLIQFQNNGVVDDSQLPKDRFSAERLKGVDSTLKIQPAKLEDSAVYLCASSPASLRDTQYFGPGTRLTVL.

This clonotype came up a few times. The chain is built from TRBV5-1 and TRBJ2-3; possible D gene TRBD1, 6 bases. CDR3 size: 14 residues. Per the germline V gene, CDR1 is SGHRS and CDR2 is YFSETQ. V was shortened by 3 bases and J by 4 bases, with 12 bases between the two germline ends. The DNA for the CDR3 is TGCGCCAGCAGCTCCAGGGGCATTTCAGATACGCAGTATTTT. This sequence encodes CASSSRGISDTQYF.

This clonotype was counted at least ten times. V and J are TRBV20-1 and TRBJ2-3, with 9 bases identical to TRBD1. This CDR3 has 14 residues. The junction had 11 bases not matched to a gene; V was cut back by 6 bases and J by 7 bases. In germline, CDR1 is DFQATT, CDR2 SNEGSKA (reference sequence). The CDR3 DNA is TGCAGTGCCATTCCGGGACAGGGTACTTATACGCAGTATTTT. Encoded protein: CSAIPGQGTYTQYF.

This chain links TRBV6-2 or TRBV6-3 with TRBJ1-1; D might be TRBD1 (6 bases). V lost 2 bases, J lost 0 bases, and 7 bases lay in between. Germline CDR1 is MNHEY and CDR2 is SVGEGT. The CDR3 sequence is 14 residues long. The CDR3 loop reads CASSYGGMNTEAFF. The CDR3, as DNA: TGTGCCAGCAGTTACGGGGGCATGAACACTGAAGCTTTCTTT.

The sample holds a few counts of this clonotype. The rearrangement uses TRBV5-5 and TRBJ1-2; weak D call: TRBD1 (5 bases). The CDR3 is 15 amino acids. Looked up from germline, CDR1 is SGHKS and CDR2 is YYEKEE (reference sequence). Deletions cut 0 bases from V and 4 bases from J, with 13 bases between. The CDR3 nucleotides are TGTGCCAGCAGCTTGGGACAGAATGAAGGCTATGGCTACACCTTC. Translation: CASSLGQNEGYGYTF.

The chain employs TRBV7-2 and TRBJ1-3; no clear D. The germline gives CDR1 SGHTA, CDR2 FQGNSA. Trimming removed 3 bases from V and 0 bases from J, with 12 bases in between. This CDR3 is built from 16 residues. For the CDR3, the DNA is TGTGCCAGCAGCTTTTCCGGCGGGAGCTCTGGAAACACCATATATTTT. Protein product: CASSFSGGSSGNTIYF.

CDR3 DNA sequence: TGCAGTGCTAGAGTGGGTACGCCGCCCTCACCCCTCCACTTT. The encoded protein is CSARVGTPPSPLHF. This chain links TRBV20-1 with TRBJ1-6; D is unresolved. The V gene lost 1 base and the J gene lost 10 bases, with 14 bases spanning the gap. The V gene's germline CDR1 is DFQATT and CDR2 SNEGSKA (reference sequence). The length of the CDR3 is 14 residues.

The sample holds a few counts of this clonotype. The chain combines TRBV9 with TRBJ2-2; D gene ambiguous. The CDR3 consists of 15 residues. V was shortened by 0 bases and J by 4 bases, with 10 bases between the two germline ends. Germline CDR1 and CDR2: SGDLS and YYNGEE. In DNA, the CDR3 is TGTGCCAGCAGCGTAGATGGCAGCAGCACCGGGGAGCTGTTTTTT. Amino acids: CASSVDGSSTGELFF.

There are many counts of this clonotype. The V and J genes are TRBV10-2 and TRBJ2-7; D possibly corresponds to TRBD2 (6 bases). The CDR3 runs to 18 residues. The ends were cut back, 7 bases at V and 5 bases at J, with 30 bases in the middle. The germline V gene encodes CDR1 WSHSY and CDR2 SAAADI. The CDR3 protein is CASTGRSLRGIIRNEQYF. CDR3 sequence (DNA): TGCGCCAGCACTGGCCGATCCCTCCGGGGGATCATTCGAAACGAGCAGTACTTC.

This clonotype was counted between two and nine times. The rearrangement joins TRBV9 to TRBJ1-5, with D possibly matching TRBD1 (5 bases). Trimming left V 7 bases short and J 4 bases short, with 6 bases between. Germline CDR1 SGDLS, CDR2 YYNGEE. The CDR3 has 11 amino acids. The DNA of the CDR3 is TGTGCCAGCGGGGCAAATCAGCCCCAGCATTTT. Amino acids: CASGANQPQHF.

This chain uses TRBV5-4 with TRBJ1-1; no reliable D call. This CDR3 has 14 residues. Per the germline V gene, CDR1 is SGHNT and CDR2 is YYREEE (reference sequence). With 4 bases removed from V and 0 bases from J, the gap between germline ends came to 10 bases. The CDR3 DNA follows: TGTGCCAGCAGCCCCGTGGGTTTGAACACTGAAGCTTTCTTT. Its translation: CASSPVGLNTEAFF.

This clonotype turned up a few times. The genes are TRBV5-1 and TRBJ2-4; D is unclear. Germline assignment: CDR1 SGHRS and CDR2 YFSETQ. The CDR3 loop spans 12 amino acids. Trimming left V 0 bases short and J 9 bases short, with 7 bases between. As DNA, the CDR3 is TGCGCCAGCAGCTTGGAAGCTGGCATTCAGTACTTC. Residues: CASSLEAGIQYF.

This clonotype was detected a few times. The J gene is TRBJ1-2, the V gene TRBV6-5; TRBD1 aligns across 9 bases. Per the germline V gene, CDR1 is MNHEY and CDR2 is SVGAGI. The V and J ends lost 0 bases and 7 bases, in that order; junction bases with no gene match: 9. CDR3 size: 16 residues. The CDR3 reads CASSYSAFGTGFGYTF. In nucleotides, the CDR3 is TGTGCCAGCAGTTACTCGGCCTTCGGGACAGGGTTTGGCTACACCTTC.

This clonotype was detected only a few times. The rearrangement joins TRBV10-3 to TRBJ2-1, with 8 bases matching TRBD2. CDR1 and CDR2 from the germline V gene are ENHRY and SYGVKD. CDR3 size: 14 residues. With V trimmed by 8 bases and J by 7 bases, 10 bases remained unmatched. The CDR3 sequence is CAIAPGGARNEQFF. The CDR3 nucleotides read TGTGCCATCGCCCCCGGGGGGGCGCGTAATGAGCAGTTCTTC.

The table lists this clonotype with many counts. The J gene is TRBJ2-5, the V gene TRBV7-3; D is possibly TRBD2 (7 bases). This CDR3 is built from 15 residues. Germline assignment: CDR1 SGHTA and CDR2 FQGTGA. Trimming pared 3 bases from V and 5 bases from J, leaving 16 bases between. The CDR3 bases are TGTGCCAGCAGCTTCAGAGGGGGGGACGGCGAGACCCAGTACTTC. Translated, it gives CASSFRGGDGETQYF.

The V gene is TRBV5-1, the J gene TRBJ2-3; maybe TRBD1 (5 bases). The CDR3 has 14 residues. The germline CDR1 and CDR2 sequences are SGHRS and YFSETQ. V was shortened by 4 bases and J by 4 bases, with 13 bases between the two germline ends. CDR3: CASSTHLGPDTQYF. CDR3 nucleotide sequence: TGCGCCAGCAGCACGCATCTGGGGCCAGATACGCAGTATTTT.

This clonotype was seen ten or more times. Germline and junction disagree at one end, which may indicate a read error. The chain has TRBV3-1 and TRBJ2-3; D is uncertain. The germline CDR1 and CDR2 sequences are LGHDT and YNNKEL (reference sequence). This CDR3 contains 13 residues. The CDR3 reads CASSEDSTDTQYF. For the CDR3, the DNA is TGTGCCAGCAGCGAAGACAGCACAGATACGCAGTATTTT.

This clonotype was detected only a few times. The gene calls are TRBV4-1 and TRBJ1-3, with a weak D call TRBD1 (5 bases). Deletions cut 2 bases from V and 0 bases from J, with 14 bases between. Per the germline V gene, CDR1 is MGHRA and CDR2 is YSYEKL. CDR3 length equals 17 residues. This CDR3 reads CASSQLDIGFSGNTIYF. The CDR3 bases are TGCGCCAGCAGCCAACTGGACATCGGTTTCTCTGGAAACACCATATATTTT.

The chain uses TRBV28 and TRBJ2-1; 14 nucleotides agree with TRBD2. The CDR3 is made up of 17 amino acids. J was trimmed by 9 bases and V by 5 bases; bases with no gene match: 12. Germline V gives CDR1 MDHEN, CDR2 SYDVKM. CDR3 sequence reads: CASSPRLAGGHLLEQFF. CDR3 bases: TGTGCCAGCAGTCCAAGACTAGCGGGGGGGCATCTACTTGAGCAGTTCTTC. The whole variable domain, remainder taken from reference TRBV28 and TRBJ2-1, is DVKVTQSSRYLVKRTGEKVFLECVQDMDHENMFWYRQDPGLGLRLIYFSYDVKMKEKGDIPEGYSVSREKKERFSLILESASTNQTSMYLCASSPRLAGGHLLEQFFGPGTRLTVL.

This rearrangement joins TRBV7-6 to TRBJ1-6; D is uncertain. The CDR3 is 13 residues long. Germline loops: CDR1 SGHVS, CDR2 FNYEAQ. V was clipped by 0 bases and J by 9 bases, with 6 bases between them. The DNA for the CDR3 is TGTGCCAGCAGCTTAGCCGGGAGTTCACCCCTCCACTTT. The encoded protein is CASSLAGSSPLHF.